A selection of T cell receptor beta chains follows, all from one sample in a study of long-term antiretroviral therapy in people with HIV. The protocol was immunoSEQ multiplex PCR, while the TCRdb copy is restricted to in-frame clones and leaves out a portion. This sample has tens of thousands of clones; over 90% occur once, and the top ten carry 6% to 7%. This sample comprised unsorted PBMCs, obtained around 6.5 years after starting antiretroviral therapy. Receptors were obtained from a woman in her forties with HIV. The CDR3 runs from the conserved cysteine through the conserved F or W. The D gene is left open where the match is weak. Clone size is stated in some rows and not others, as once, few, many or a class when expanded.

clone_size d_call j_call v_call cdr3_nt cdr3_aa
NA TRBD1 TRBJ1-1 TRBV5-1 TGCGCCAGCAAGTCATCCGCCAGGGGGGGTCTTAATGAAGCTTTCTTT CASKSSARGGLNEAFF
NA TRBD2 TRBJ2-1 TRBV7-3 TGTGCCAGCAGCCCCCATAGCGGGGGGCCTTACAATGAGCAGTTCTTC CASSPHSGGPYNEQFF
NA TRBD1 TRBJ1-1 TRBV7-2 TGTGCCAGCAGCTTACAGGGGGCGTACACTGAAGCTTTCTTT CASSLQGAYTEAFF
NA TRBD1 TRBJ2-5 TRBV4-3 TGCGCCAGCAGCCAAGATCTGGACAGGGGATATAGTGGGACCCAGTACTTC CASSQDLDRGYSGTQYF
NA TRBD2 TRBJ2-3 TRBV4-3 TGCGCCAGCAGCGTCGGACTAGCGGGGAAAGATACGCAGTATTTT CASSVGLAGKDTQYF
NA NA TRBJ1-2 TRBV6-5 TGTGCCAGCAGTTACTGGGGGGACTATGGCTACACCTTC CASSYWGDYGYTF
NA NA TRBJ1-2 TRBV7-2 TGTGCCAGCTCGCGCTCGGGGGGAAACTATGGCTACACCTTC CASSRSGGNYGYTF
NA NA TRBJ1-4 TRBV5-4 TGTGCCAGCAGCTTGGAGGGAGGGAGTAATGAAAAACTGTTTTTT CASSLEGGSNEKLFF
NA TRBD1 TRBJ2-7 TRBV18 TGTGCCAGCTCCCCGGGACAGGGGAGCTCCTACGAGCAGTACTTC CASSPGQGSSYEQYF
once NA TRBJ1-3 TRBV7-6 TGTGCCAGCAGCTCCGGATATGGAAACACCATATATTTT CASSSGYGNTIYF
NA NA TRBJ1-4 TRBV6-1 TGTGCCAGCAGTGAAGGGGGGTATGAAAAACTGTTTTTT CASSEGGYEKLFF
NA NA TRBJ1-1 TRBV19 TGTGCCAGTAGTAGGGGTTTCCCGAACACTGAAGCTTTCTTT CASSRGFPNTEAFF
once TRBD1 TRBJ1-5 TRBV6-5 TGTGCCAGCCTACCGGGACAGGGTTATCAGCCCCAGCATTTT CASLPGQGYQPQHF
NA NA TRBJ2-5 TRBV7-9 TGTGCCAGCAGCTTAGCTCGGCAGGGCGGGAAGACCCAGTACTTC CASSLARQGGKTQYF
NA TRBD1 TRBJ2-2 TRBV7-3 TGTGCCAGCAGCCCCCAAGTGACAGGGGTTATTACCGGGGAGCTGTTTTTT CASSPQVTGVITGELFF
NA TRBD2 TRBJ2-1 TRBV7-3 TGTGCCAGCAGCCCGAGCGGGGGGGCCGACAATGAGCAGTTCTTC CASSPSGGADNEQFF
NA NA TRBJ2-7 TRBV5-1 TGCGCCAGCAGCCCTGGCACCCACTCCTACGAGCAGTACTTC CASSPGTHSYEQYF
once TRBD1 TRBJ1-5 TRBV6-1 TGTGCCAGCAGTGTCAGGGGGCAGGGTCAGCCCCAGCATTTT CASSVRGQGQPQHF
NA NA TRBJ1-2 TRBV5-6 TGTGCCAGCAGCTACCTTTTAGCTCTAAACTATGGCTACACCTTC CASSYLLALNYGYTF
NA TRBD2 TRBJ2-7 TRBV11-2 TGTGCCAGCAGCTCTTACGGGGGGTACGAGCAGTACTTC CASSSYGGYEQYF
NA TRBD1 TRBJ1-2 TRBV7-2 TGTGCCAGCAGCTTCGCCGGGACAGGGGCTAACTATGGCTACACCTTC CASSFAGTGANYGYTF
once NA TRBJ2-7 TRBV9 TGTGCCAGCAGCGTACAGGGGACTCCTAGCGAGCAGTACTTC CASSVQGTPSEQYF
once NA TRBJ2-3 TRBV1 TGCACCAGCAGCCAAGGACTAGCGGGGTTCACAGATACGCAGTATTTT CTSSQGLAGFTDTQYF
NA NA TRBJ2-1 TRBV6-5 TGTGCCAGCAGTTCTCTTCGGGTCAGCCTTTTGTATGAGCAGTTCTTC CASSSLRVSLLYEQFF
NA TRBD2 TRBJ2-3 TRBV7-2 TGTGCCAGCAGCCTAAGGACTAGCGGGGTCGGAGATACGCAGTATTTT CASSLRTSGVGDTQYF
NA TRBD1 TRBJ1-4 TRBV7-9 TGTGCCAGCAGCTTAGTAGGCTCAAAACAGGGGACGGGTGAAAAACTGTTTTTT CASSLVGSKQGTGEKLFF
NA TRBD1 TRBJ2-2 TRBV2 TGTGCCAGCAGTGAAGCGCGAGACAGGGCTTCGAACACCGGGGAGCTGTTTTTT CASSEARDRASNTGELFF
NA NA TRBJ1-2 TRBV5-1 TGCGCCAGCAGCTCCGGACAGTACTATGGCTACACCTTC CASSSGQYYGYTF
NA NA TRBJ1-6 TRBV7-8 TGTGCCAGCAGCTTAGATGTTAGTTCACCCCTCCACTTT CASSLDVSSPLHF
NA TRBD1 TRBJ1-2 TRBV11-2 TGTGCCAGCAGCTTAGCAGAATCAGGGGGGTATGGCTACACCTTC CASSLAESGGYGYTF
NA NA TRBJ1-3 TRBV6-1 TGTGCCAGCACCCCCCAAGGGGCCTCTGGAAACACCATATATTTT CASTPQGASGNTIYF
NA TRBD1 TRBJ2-7 TRBV7-2 TGTGCCAGCAGCTCCTTTGGGACAGTAAACTCCTACGAGCAGTACTTC CASSSFGTVNSYEQYF
NA NA TRBJ2-4 TRBV4-3 TGCGCCAGCAGCCAAGACCCAGGGGTGGGGGACATTCAGTACTTC CASSQDPGVGDIQYF
NA TRBD1 TRBJ2-7 TRBV2 TGTGCCAGCGGGACAGGGGGCAAGAGCTCCTACGAGCAGTACTTC CASGTGGKSSYEQYF